Listed below are T cell receptor beta chains from one sample, sequenced in a study of blood T cell repertoires in COVID-19. Produced via immunoSEQ multiplex PCR; TCRdb's table is partial and in-frame only. The sample yields roughly 46,000 clones, less than 90% seen once. Sequenced sample: peripheral blood. These receptors were taken from a man in his sixties with active COVID-19. Both conserved end residues are part of each CDR3. Fields, in order: J gene, D gene, V gene, clone size, CDR3 protein, CDR3 DNA. The D gene is left open where the match is weak. Expanded clones get a size class; other rows say once, few or many, or leave the size out.

J: TRBJ1-3; D: NA; V: TRBV30; size: NA; CDR3: CACPGSGLGGNTIYF; DNA: TGTGCCTGCCCTGGGTCAGGGTTGGGAGGAAACACCATATATTTT
J: TRBJ2-3; D: NA; V: TRBV5-6; size: NA; CDR3: CASSPWQGDTQYF; DNA: TGTGCCAGCAGCCCCTGGCAGGGGGATACGCAGTATTTT
J: TRBJ2-1; D: NA; V: TRBV14; size: NA; CDR3: CASSQGQKLSLHEQFF; DNA: TGTGCCAGCAGCCAAGGGCAGAAGCTTAGCTTGCATGAGCAGTTCTTC
J: TRBJ1-1; D: NA; V: TRBV30; size: once; CDR3: CAWEEGMNTEAFF; DNA: TGTGCCTGGGAAGAGGGCATGAACACTGAAGCTTTCTTT
J: TRBJ2-1; D: NA; V: TRBV5-1; size: NA; CDR3: CASTLSGDFYNEQFF; DNA: TGCGCCAGCACCCTTTCGGGGGACTTCTACAATGAGCAGTTCTTC
J: TRBJ2-3; D: NA; V: TRBV4-3; size: NA; CDR3: CASSQWQRGDTQYF; DNA: TGCGCCAGCAGCCAATGGCAGAGGGGGGATACGCAGTATTTT
J: TRBJ1-2; D: TRBD1; V: TRBV29-1; size: NA; CDR3: CSVGQGFDYGYTF; DNA: TGCAGCGTCGGACAGGGGTTCGACTACGGCTACACCTTC
J: TRBJ2-5; D: NA; V: TRBV11-2; size: NA; CDR3: CASSLGHAETQYF; DNA: TGTGCCAGCAGCTTAGGCCATGCGGAGACCCAGTACTTC
J: TRBJ1-6; D: TRBD1; V: TRBV10-3; size: NA; CDR3: CAISDRGLESPLHF; DNA: TGTGCCATCAGTGACAGGGGGCTGGAGTCACCCCTCCACTTT
J: TRBJ1-6; D: NA; V: TRBV2; size: NA; CDR3: CACRGSSYNSPLHF; DNA: TGTGCCTGCCGAGGGAGCTCCTATAATTCACCCCTCCACTTT
J: TRBJ2-1; D: NA; V: TRBV7-2; size: NA; CDR3: CASSLARIGQFF; DNA: TGTGCCAGCAGCCTCGCTAGGATAGGGCAGTTCTTC
J: TRBJ2-3; D: NA; V: TRBV7-3; size: NA; CDR3: CASSLGTGLRNTQYF; DNA: TGTGCCAGCAGCTTAGGAACCGGACTGAGGAATACGCAGTATTTT
J: TRBJ2-1; D: TRBD1; V: TRBV6-1; size: NA; CDR3: CASSDGQVEQFF; DNA: TGTGCCAGCAGTGACGGACAGGTTGAGCAGTTCTTC
J: TRBJ2-6; D: NA; V: TRBV3-1/TRBV3-2; size: NA; CDR3: CASSQDRLAVLAGANVLTF; DNA: TGTGCCAGCAGCCAAGATAGGTTGGCCGTCCTAGCGGGGGCCAACGTCCTGACTTTC
J: TRBJ2-1; D: TRBD2; V: TRBV28; size: NA; CDR3: CASSLLSGGQVEQFF; DNA: TGTGCCAGCAGTTTGTTGAGCGGGGGTCAGGTTGAGCAGTTCTTC
J: TRBJ1-2; D: TRBD1; V: TRBV5-1; size: NA; CDR3: CASSFGQGPYGYTF; DNA: TGCGCCAGCAGCTTCGGACAGGGTCCCTATGGCTACACCTTC
J: TRBJ2-1; D: NA; V: TRBV9; size: NA; CDR3: CASSVVERASYNEQFF; DNA: TGTGCCAGCAGCGTAGTTGAGCGGGCGTCCTACAATGAGCAGTTCTTC
J: TRBJ2-7; D: NA; V: TRBV10-1; size: few; CDR3: CASSSLATPYEQYF; DNA: TGCGCCAGCAGTTCGCTAGCGACCCCCTACGAGCAGTACTTC
J: TRBJ2-6; D: TRBD1; V: TRBV7-2; size: once; CDR3: CASSRGRDRGFPGANVLTF; DNA: TGTGCCAGCAGCCGCGGCCGGGACAGGGGATTTCCCGGGGCCAACGTCCTGACTTTC
J: TRBJ2-2; D: NA; V: TRBV18; size: NA; CDR3: CASSPPRVFARELFF; DNA: TGTGCCAGCTCACCCCCGAGGGTGTTTGCCCGGGAGCTGTTTTTT
J: TRBJ2-2; D: NA; V: TRBV15; size: NA; CDR3: CATSRAASGAGELFF; DNA: TGTGCCACCAGCAGAGCTGCCTCGGGGGCCGGGGAGCTGTTTTTT
J: TRBJ2-7; D: NA; V: TRBV21-1; size: once; CDR3: CASSKVASSYEQYF; DNA: TGTGCCAGCAGCAAAGTGGCTAGCTCCTACGAGCAGTACTTC
J: TRBJ2-7; D: TRBD1; V: TRBV19; size: NA; CDR3: CASSIAGGSYEQYF; DNA: TGTGCCAGTAGTATCGCAGGGGGTTCCTACGAGCAGTACTTC
J: TRBJ2-1; D: TRBD2; V: TRBV28; size: NA; CDR3: CASRLLAGGPSYNEQFF; DNA: TGTGCCAGCAGATTATTAGCGGGAGGTCCGTCCTACAATGAGCAGTTCTTC
J: TRBJ2-1; D: NA; V: TRBV5-1; size: NA; CDR3: CASSQESSSYNEQFF; DNA: TGCGCCAGCAGCCAGGAAAGTAGCTCCTACAATGAGCAGTTCTTC
J: TRBJ1-6; D: TRBD1; V: TRBV28; size: NA; CDR3: CASRAGTGSEKVHF; DNA: TGTGCCAGCAGGGCCGGGACAGGGAGTGAGAAGGTCCACTTT
J: TRBJ2-5; D: TRBD2; V: TRBV6-5; size: once; CDR3: CASSFGGTQETQYF; DNA: TGTGCCAGCAGTTTCGGGGGGACTCAAGAGACCCAGTACTTC
J: TRBJ2-1; D: TRBD2; V: TRBV6-5; size: NA; CDR3: CASSYSAGTSANEQFF; DNA: TGTGCCAGCAGTTACTCTGCCGGGACTAGCGCGAATGAGCAGTTCTTC
J: TRBJ2-1; D: NA; V: TRBV21-1; size: NA; CDR3: CASSKPLDSYGNEQFF; DNA: TGTGCCAGCAGCAAACCGTTGGACAGTTATGGGAATGAGCAGTTCTTC
J: TRBJ2-7; D: NA; V: TRBV7-9; size: NA; CDR3: CASSLKGFEQYF; DNA: TGTGCCAGCAGCTTAAAGGGGTTCGAGCAGTACTTC
J: TRBJ2-1; D: TRBD2; V: TRBV15; size: NA; CDR3: CATSRGLAHEQFF; DNA: TGTGCCACCAGCAGAGGACTAGCCCATGAGCAGTTCTTC
J: TRBJ2-7; D: TRBD2; V: TRBV7-2; size: once; CDR3: CASRLGLAGVFNEQYF; DNA: TGTGCCAGCAGACTAGGACTAGCGGGGGTGTTCAACGAGCAGTACTTC
J: TRBJ1-1; D: NA; V: TRBV2; size: NA; CDR3: CASRGAGDTEAFF; DNA: TGTGCCAGCAGGGGTGCGGGGGACACTGAAGCTTTCTTT
J: TRBJ2-2; D: TRBD1; V: TRBV27; size: NA; CDR3: CASRPGTATGELFF; DNA: TGTGCCAGCAGACCCGGGACAGCGACCGGGGAGCTGTTTTTT
J: TRBJ2-7; D: NA; V: TRBV4-2; size: few; CDR3: CASSQDTQGTYEQYF; DNA: TGTGCCAGCAGCCAAGACACACAGGGCACCTACGAGCAGTACTTC
J: TRBJ2-7; D: TRBD1; V: TRBV19; size: NA; CDR3: CASSMSRQGAPYEQYF; DNA: TGTGCCAGTAGTATGTCGCGCCAGGGGGCCCCCTACGAGCAGTACTTC
J: TRBJ1-2; D: NA; V: TRBV7-9; size: NA; CDR3: CASSIGAGYEYGYTF; DNA: TGTGCCAGCAGCATCGGAGCAGGGTACGAATATGGCTACACCTTC
J: TRBJ2-3; D: NA; V: TRBV24-1; size: NA; CDR3: CATSVASTQYF; DNA: TGTGCCACCAGTGTTGCGTCCACGCAGTATTTT
J: TRBJ2-4; D: TRBD2; V: TRBV19; size: NA; CDR3: CASSIRSVGLAGGSKNIQYF; DNA: TGTGCCAGTAGTATTAGGTCCGTTGGACTAGCGGGGGGATCCAAAAACATTCAGTACTTC
J: TRBJ2-3; D: TRBD2; V: TRBV14; size: NA; CDR3: CASSQKWGLAVTDTQYF; DNA: TGTGCCAGCAGCCAAAAATGGGGACTAGCGGTGACAGATACGCAGTATTTT
J: TRBJ1-5; D: NA; V: TRBV19; size: NA; CDR3: CASTADSPYSNQPQHF; DNA: TGTGCCAGTACCGCGGACAGCCCCTATAGCAATCAGCCCCAGCATTTT
J: TRBJ1-2; D: NA; V: TRBV30; size: NA; CDR3: CAQSRSYGYTF; DNA: TGTGCCCAAAGCCGTTCCTATGGCTACACCTTC
J: TRBJ1-4; D: NA; V: TRBV6-5; size: NA; CDR3: CATNGAATQEKLFF; DNA: TGTGCCACAAATGGGGCGGCGACCCAGGAAAAACTGTTTTTT
J: TRBJ1-1; D: NA; V: TRBV27; size: NA; CDR3: CASSLEHPSAEAFF; DNA: TGTGCCAGCAGTTTAGAGCACCCGAGCGCTGAAGCTTTCTTT
J: TRBJ2-2; D: TRBD2; V: TRBV30; size: NA; CDR3: CAWSRTGGYTGELFF; DNA: TGTGCCTGGAGTCGAACGGGAGGGTACACCGGGGAGCTGTTTTTT
J: TRBJ2-2; D: NA; V: TRBV21-1; size: NA; CDR3: CASSKPTGTIGELFF; DNA: TGTGCCAGCAGCAAACCCACAGGGACCATCGGGGAGCTGTTTTTT
J: TRBJ2-7; D: NA; V: TRBV19; size: NA; CDR3: CASSVRGAAYEQYF; DNA: TGTGCCAGTAGTGTCCGTGGGGCCGCCTACGAGCAGTACTTC
J: TRBJ2-3; D: NA; V: TRBV3-1/TRBV3-2; size: NA; CDR3: CASSRSLTDTQYF; DNA: TGTGCCAGCAGTCGTTCCCTCACAGATACGCAGTATTTT